This T cell receptor beta chain was obtained from a study of blood T cell repertoires in COVID-19. Overall study: The United States, Italy and Spain provided the acute and convalescent COVID-19 samples. Sources were T cells, B-cell-depleted T cells, or PBMCs; the material itself was cDNA or gDNA.

Original methodology: Counts of nucleated cells, estimated from reference gene primer amplification, were obtained. The protocol was immunoSEQ multiplex PCR, while the TCRdb copy is restricted to in-frame clones and leaves out a portion. V and J calls and clone size are given by that table; D and trimming were obtained from the DNA. This table holds 360,000 or so clones, nearly 90% found once. Sequencing was done on a sample of peripheral blood. The TCR sequence derives from a man between 18 and 29 years old with active or convalescent COVID-19.

In DNA, the CDR3 is TGTGCCAGCAGTTTCTACCGGGACAGGCTTGAAGCTTTCTTT. Translated: CASSFYRDRLEAFF. V and J are TRBV28 and TRBJ1-1; 8 bases align to TRBD1. V dropped 3 bases and J dropped 7; count of bases not matched to a gene: 7. This CDR3 spans 14 amino acids. The V gene's germline CDR1 is MDHEN and CDR2 SYDVKM.